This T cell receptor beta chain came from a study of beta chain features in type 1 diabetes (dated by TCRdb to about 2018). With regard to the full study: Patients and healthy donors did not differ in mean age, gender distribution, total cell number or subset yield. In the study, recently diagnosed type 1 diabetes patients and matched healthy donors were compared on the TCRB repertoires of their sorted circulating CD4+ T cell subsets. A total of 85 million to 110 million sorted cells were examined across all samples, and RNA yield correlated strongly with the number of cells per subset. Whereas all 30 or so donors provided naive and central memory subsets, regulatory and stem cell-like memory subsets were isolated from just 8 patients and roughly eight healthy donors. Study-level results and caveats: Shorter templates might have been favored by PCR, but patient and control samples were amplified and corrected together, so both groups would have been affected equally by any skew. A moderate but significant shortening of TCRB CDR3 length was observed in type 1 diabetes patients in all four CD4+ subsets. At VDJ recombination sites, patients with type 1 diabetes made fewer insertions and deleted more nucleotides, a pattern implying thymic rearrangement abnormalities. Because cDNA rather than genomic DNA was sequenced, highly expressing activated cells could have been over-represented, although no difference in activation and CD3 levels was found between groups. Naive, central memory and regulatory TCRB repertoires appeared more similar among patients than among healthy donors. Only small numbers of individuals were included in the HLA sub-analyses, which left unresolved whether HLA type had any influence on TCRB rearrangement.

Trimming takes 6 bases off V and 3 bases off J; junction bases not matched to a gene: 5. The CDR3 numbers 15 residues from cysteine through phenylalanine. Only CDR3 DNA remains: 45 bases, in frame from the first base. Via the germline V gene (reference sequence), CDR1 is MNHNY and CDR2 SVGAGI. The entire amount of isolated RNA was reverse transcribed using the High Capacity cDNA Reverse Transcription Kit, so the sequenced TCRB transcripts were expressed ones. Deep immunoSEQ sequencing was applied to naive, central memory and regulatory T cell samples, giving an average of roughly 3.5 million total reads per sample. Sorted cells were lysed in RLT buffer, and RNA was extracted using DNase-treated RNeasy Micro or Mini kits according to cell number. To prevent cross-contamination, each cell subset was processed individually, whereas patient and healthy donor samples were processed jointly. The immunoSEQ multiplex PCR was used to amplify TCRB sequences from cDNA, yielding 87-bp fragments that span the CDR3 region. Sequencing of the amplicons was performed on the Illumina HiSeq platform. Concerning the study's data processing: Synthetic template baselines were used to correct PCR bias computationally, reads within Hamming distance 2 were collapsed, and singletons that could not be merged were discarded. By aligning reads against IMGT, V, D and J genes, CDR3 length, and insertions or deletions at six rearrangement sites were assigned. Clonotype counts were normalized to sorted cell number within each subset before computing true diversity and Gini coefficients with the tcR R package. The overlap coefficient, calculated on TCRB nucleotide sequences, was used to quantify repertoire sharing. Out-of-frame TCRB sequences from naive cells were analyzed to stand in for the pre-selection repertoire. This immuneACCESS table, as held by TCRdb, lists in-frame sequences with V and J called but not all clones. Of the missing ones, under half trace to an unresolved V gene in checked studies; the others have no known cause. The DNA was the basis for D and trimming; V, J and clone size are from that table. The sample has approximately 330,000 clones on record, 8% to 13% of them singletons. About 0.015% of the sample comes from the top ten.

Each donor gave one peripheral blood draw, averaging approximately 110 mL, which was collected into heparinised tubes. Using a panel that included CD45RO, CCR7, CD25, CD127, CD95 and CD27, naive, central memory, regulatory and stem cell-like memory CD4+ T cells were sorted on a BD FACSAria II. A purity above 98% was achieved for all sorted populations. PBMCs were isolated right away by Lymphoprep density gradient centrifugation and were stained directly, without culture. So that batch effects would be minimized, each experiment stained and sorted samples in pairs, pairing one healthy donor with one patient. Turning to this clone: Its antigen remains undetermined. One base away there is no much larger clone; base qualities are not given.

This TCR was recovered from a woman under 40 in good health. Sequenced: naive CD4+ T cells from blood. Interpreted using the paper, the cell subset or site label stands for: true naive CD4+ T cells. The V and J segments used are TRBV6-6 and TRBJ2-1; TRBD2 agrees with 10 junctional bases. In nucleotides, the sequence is TGTGCCAGCAGCCCCGGGACTAGCGACTACAATGAGCAGTTCTTC. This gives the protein CASSPGTSDYNEQFF.